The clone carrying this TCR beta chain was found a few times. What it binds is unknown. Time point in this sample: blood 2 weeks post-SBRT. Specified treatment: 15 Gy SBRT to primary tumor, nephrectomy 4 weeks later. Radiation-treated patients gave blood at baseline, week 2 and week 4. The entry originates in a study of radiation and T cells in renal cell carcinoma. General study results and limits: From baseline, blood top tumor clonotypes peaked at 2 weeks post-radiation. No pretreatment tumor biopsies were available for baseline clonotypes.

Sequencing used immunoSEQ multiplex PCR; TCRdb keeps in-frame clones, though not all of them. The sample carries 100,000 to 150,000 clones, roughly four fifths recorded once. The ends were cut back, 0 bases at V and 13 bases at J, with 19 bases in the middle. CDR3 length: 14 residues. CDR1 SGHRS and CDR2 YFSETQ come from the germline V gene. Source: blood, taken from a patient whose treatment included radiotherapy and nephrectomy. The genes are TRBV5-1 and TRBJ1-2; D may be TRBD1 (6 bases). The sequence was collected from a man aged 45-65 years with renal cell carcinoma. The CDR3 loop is CASSLGPGLGASTF. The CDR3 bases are TGCGCCAGCAGCTTGGGGCCAGGCCTGGGGGCGTCCACCTTC.